These T cell receptor beta chains were read from a single sample in a study of regulatory and conventional T cells in RAG deficiency. The assay was immunoSEQ multiplex PCR, and TCRdb's table has in-frame clones only and misses some. Among 200 or so clones listed, over 75% were seen once. Sequencing was carried out using Tregs sorted from blood. These receptors were collected from a human donor with RAG deficiency presenting as combined immunodeficiency. Both conserved end residues are part of each CDR3. A D gene is named only where the DNA matches it firmly. Where a row states a size, it is once, few, many or the class of an expanded clone; other rows omit it.

TRBV27	TRBJ2-3	-	-	12	CASSRGPDTQYF	TGTGCCAGCAGTCGGGGTCCAGATACGCAGTATTTT
TRBV9	TRBJ2-2	TRBD1	-	17	CASSVVIRDRYTGELFF	TGTGCCAGCAGCGTAGTGATACGGGACAGGTACACCGGGGAGCTGTTTTTT
TRBV10-1	TRBJ2-3	-	-	12	CASRDSTDTQYF	TGCGCCAGCAGAGACAGCACAGATACGCAGTATTTT
TRBV28	TRBJ1-5	-	-	12	CASSLTNQPQHF	TGTGCCAGCAGTTTAACAAATCAGCCCCAGCATTTT
TRBV19	TRBJ2-3	-	-	12	CASSRVTDTQYF	TGTGCCAGTAGTAGGGTCACGGATACGCAGTATTTT
TRBV7-9	TRBJ2-3	-	-	13	CASSLVRSDTQYF	TGTGCCAGCAGCTTAGTGAGATCAGATACGCAGTATTTT
TRBV21-1	TRBJ2-4	-	-	17	CASSGPLLQQRKNIQYF	TGTGCCAGCAGTGGCCCCTTGCTACAGCAAAGAAAAAACATTCAGTACTTC
TRBV18	TRBJ1-5	-	-	13	CASSPYSNQPQHF	TGTGCCAGCTCCCCTTATAGCAATCAGCCCCAGCATTTT
TRBV6-6	TRBJ2-3	-	-	13	CASSYFSTDTQYF	TGTGCCAGCAGTTACTTCAGCACAGATACGCAGTATTTT
TRBV14	TRBJ2-7	-	-	11	CASSHYYEQYF	TGTGCCAGCAGCCACTACTACGAGCAGTACTTC
TRBV6-6	TRBJ2-7	-	-	13	CASSYSKIYEQYF	TGTGCCAGCAGTTACTCGAAAATATACGAGCAGTACTTC
TRBV30	TRBJ2-5	-	-	11	CAWGQQETQYF	TGTGCCTGGGGTCAACAAGAGACCCAGTACTTC
TRBV25-1	TRBJ2-7	-	-	11	CASSEFPEQYF	TGTGCCAGCAGTGAATTCCCCGAGCAGTACTTC
TRBV18	TRBJ1-5	-	-	14	CASSPEVGNQPQHF	TGTGCCAGCTCACCAGAGGTAGGCAATCAGCCCCAGCATTTT
TRBV28	TRBJ1-2	TRBD1	-	15	CASSLIGTGLYGYTF	TGTGCCAGCAGTTTAATAGGGACAGGGTTATATGGCTACACCTTC
TRBV29-1	TRBJ1-6	-	-	11	CSGAEDSPLHF	TGCAGCGGAGCGGAGGATTCACCCCTCCACTTT
TRBV5-1	TRBJ2-3	-	-	12	CASSFSTDTQYF	TGCGCCAGCAGCTTCAGCACAGATACGCAGTATTTT
TRBV25-1	TRBJ2-3	-	-	12	CASATSTDTQYF	TGTGCCAGCGCCACTAGCACAGATACGCAGTATTTT
TRBV6-6	TRBJ2-4	TRBD1	-	13	CASSRTGNGIQYF	TGTGCCAGCAGCCGGACAGGGAACGGCATTCAGTACTTC
TRBV21-1	TRBJ2-4	-	few	17	CASRDSVLQQRKNIQYF	TGTGCCAGCAGAGATTCTGTGCTACAGCAAAGAAAAAACATTCAGTACTTC
TRBV7-4	TRBJ1-2	-	-	16	CASSSDAARKTYGYTF	TGTGCCAGCAGCAGCGACGCAGCTCGAAAGACCTATGGCTACACCTTC
TRBV9	TRBJ2-3	-	-	11	CASSVEDTQYF	TGTGCCAGCAGCGTAGAGGATACGCAGTATTTT
TRBV7-1	TRBJ1-2	-	-	17	CASSRWDNEGKTYSYTF	TGTGCCAGCAGCCGCTGGGATAACGAGGGAAAGACCTATAGCTACACCTTC
TRBV10-3	TRBJ2-7	-	-	12	CAISGREYEQYF	TGTGCCATCAGTGGCCGCGAATACGAGCAGTACTTC
TRBV27	TRBJ1-5	-	-	13	CASSFVGNQPQHF	TGTGCCAGCAGTTTTGTAGGCAATCAGCCCCAGCATTTT
TRBV20-1	TRBJ1-2	-	-	10	CSASYYGYTF	TGCAGTGCTAGCTACTATGGCTACACCTTC
TRBV6-6	TRBJ1-5	-	-	14	CASSYTASNQPQHF	TGTGCCAGCAGTTACACGGCTAGCAATCAGCCCCAGCATTTT
TRBV6-6	TRBJ1-1	-	-	12	CASSYSHTEAFF	TGTGCCAGCAGTTACTCTCACACTGAAGCTTTCTTT